A selection of T cell receptor beta chains follows, all from one sample in a study of cytomegalovirus exposure and HLA in healthy donors. TCRdb's table, derived via immunoSEQ multiplex PCR, lists solely in-frame clones and lacks some. The table lists about 160,000 clones, 71% of them singletons. Sequenced sample: PBMCs. The receptors originated from a woman aged 30 to 39 in good health and CMV-seronegative. The CDR3 runs from the conserved cysteine through the conserved F or W. Fields, in order: V gene, J gene, clone size, D gene, CDR3 protein, CDR3 DNA. D genes are given only for firm matches. Where a row states a size, it is once, few, many or the class of an expanded clone; other rows omit it.

TRBV4-3	TRBJ1-6	-	-	CASSQDDRGNSPLHF	TGCGCCAGCAGCCAAGATGACCGAGGCAATTCACCCCTCCACTTT
TRBV7-9	TRBJ2-1	-	-	CSSRSQGDEQFF	TGTTCCAGCAGATCACAGGGCGATGAGCAGTTCTTC
TRBV27	TRBJ2-7	few	TRBD1	CASSSNTGTGDEQYF	TGTGCCAGCAGCTCCAACACCGGGACAGGGGACGAGCAGTACTTC
TRBV5-1	TRBJ2-1	once	TRBD2	CASSTLAGVGRSYNEQFF	TGCGCCAGCAGCACACTAGCGGGAGTTGGAAGATCCTACAATGAGCAGTTCTTC
TRBV28	TRBJ2-3	few	TRBD2	CASSPATSGDTQYF	TGTGCCAGCAGTCCCGCGACTAGCGGAGATACGCAGTATTTT
TRBV28	TRBJ2-5	-	TRBD2	CASSLAGGLGETQYF	TGTGCCAGCAGTTTGGCGGGGGGGCTTGGGGAGACCCAGTACTTC
TRBV7-9	TRBJ2-2	once	-	CASSLELVTGELFF	TGTGCCAGCAGCCTCGAGTTGGTCACCGGGGAGCTGTTTTTT
TRBV28	TRBJ2-1	-	TRBD2	CASSFPSGRYNEQFF	TGTGCCAGCAGTTTCCCTAGCGGGAGGTACAATGAGCAGTTCTTC
TRBV20-1	TRBJ2-1	few	TRBD2	CSARGRGDWFF	TGCAGTGCTAGGGGGCGGGGGGACTGGTTCTTC
TRBV25-1	TRBJ1-4	few	TRBD1	CASRTGGGEKLFF	TGTGCCAGCAGGACAGGGGGTGGTGAAAAACTGTTTTTT
TRBV5-1	TRBJ2-5	-	TRBD2	CAIWGGGQETQYF	TGCGCCATCTGGGGGGGTGGGCAAGAGACCCAGTACTTC
TRBV7-2	TRBJ2-7	-	-	CASSLDRGSSYEQYF	TGTGCCAGCAGCTTAGATAGGGGGAGTTCCTACGAGCAGTACTTC
TRBV7-9	TRBJ2-5	-	-	CASSLPPGLETQYF	TGTGCCAGCAGCTTACCTCCAGGGCTTGAGACCCAGTACTTC
TRBV6-1	TRBJ1-1	-	-	CASIPVVNTEAFF	TGTGCCAGCATCCCAGTTGTGAACACTGAAGCTTTCTTT
TRBV28	TRBJ2-7	few	TRBD1	CASTGDSPNSYEQYF	TGTGCCAGCACCGGGGACAGTCCCAACTCCTACGAGCAGTACTTC
TRBV19	TRBJ1-3	-	-	CASSTGTGNTIYF	TGTGCCAGTAGTACAGGGACTGGAAACACCATATATTTT
TRBV19	TRBJ2-7	-	-	CASKNSSYEQYF	TGTGCCAGTAAGAACAGCTCCTACGAGCAGTACTTC
TRBV4-3	TRBJ1-5	few	TRBD1	CASSPGETGEYSNQPQHF	TGCGCCAGCAGCCCAGGAGAGACAGGGGAATATAGCAATCAGCCCCAGCATTTT
TRBV5-1	TRBJ1-4	few	-	CASSLAGTTNEKLFF	TGCGCCAGCAGCTTAGCCGGGACAACTAATGAAAAACTGTTTTTT
TRBV4-2	TRBJ1-3	-	TRBD1	CASSQTDRSGNTIYF	TGTGCCAGCAGCCAGACGGACAGGTCTGGAAACACCATATATTTT
TRBV25-1	TRBJ2-2	-	-	CASSEYFQTGELFF	TGTGCCAGCAGTGAATATTTCCAGACCGGGGAGCTGTTTTTT
TRBV7-2	TRBJ2-7	-	TRBD1	CASSSAGTGTYEQYF	TGTGCCAGCAGCTCGGCCGGGACAGGGACCTACGAGCAGTACTTC
TRBV2	TRBJ2-1	-	TRBD2	CASTTSPSSYNEQFF	TGTGCCAGCACGACTAGCCCGAGCTCCTACAATGAGCAGTTCTTC
TRBV5-8	TRBJ2-3	-	-	CASSLDGSVDTQYF	TGTGCCAGCAGCTTGGACGGGAGCGTAGATACGCAGTATTTT
TRBV11-2	TRBJ2-2	-	-	CASSLAQGSPGELFF	TGTGCCAGCAGCTTAGCTCAGGGTTCTCCCGGGGAGCTGTTTTTT
TRBV6-5	TRBJ2-7	-	-	CASSYSGSHRGEQYF	TGTGCCAGCAGTTATTCCGGGAGCCACAGGGGCGAGCAGTACTTC
TRBV7-7	TRBJ2-3	-	-	CASSIQGRDTQYF	TGTGCCAGCAGCATCCAGGGTCGAGATACGCAGTATTTT
TRBV7-2	TRBJ2-3	few	-	CASSRLADTQYF	TGTGCCAGCAGCCGCTTAGCAGATACGCAGTATTTT
TRBV7-9	TRBJ2-7	-	TRBD2	CASSLLGGAARDEQYF	TGTGCCAGCAGCTTATTGGGAGGGGCGGCACGCGACGAGCAGTACTTC
TRBV7-9	TRBJ1-1	few	TRBD1	CASSSTGGRGMNTEAFF	TGTGCCAGCAGCTCCACAGGGGGCCGCGGCATGAACACTGAAGCTTTCTTT
TRBV7-6	TRBJ2-2	-	TRBD2	CASSFSGGAIGELFF	TGTGCCAGCAGCTTTAGCGGGGGGGCAATCGGGGAGCTGTTTTTT
TRBV5-1	TRBJ2-7	once	TRBD1	CASSSGQVGYEQYF	TGCGCCAGCAGCTCCGGACAGGTCGGGTACGAGCAGTACTTC
TRBV19	TRBJ2-5	once	TRBD1	CASSSPGQGYETQYF	TGTGCCAGTAGTTCACCGGGACAGGGATACGAGACCCAGTACTTC
TRBV7-9	TRBJ2-5	once	-	CASSSEDIQETQYF	TGTGCCAGCAGCTCAGAGGACATACAAGAGACCCAGTACTTC
TRBV27	TRBJ1-1	-	-	CASSFMLNTEAFF	TGTGCCAGCAGTTTCATGTTGAACACTGAAGCTTTCTTT
TRBV4-3	TRBJ2-1	-	TRBD2	CASSQILAGRDDNEQFF	TGCGCCAGCAGCCAAATTTTAGCGGGAAGAGATGACAATGAGCAGTTCTTC
TRBV30	TRBJ2-7	few	TRBD2	CAWAGAYEQYF	TGTGCCTGGGCGGGAGCCTACGAGCAGTACTTC
TRBV7-7	TRBJ2-5	-	-	CASSLARGQETQYF	TGTGCCAGCAGCTTAGCGAGAGGTCAAGAGACCCAGTACTTC
TRBV7-2	TRBJ2-1	-	TRBD2	CASSFELAGGYEQFF	TGTGCCAGCAGCTTCGAACTAGCGGGGGGGTATGAGCAGTTCTTC
TRBV4-2	TRBJ2-6	-	-	CASSETTGNWANVLTF	TGTGCCAGCAGCGAGACGACAGGTAACTGGGCCAACGTCCTGACTTTC
TRBV5-1	TRBJ2-5	few	TRBD2	CASSLAGTSGTQETQYF	TGCGCCAGCAGCTTGGCAGGGACTAGCGGGACACAAGAGACCCAGTACTTC
TRBV7-2	TRBJ2-2	-	-	CASSSQAATGELFF	TGTGCCAGCAGCTCCCAAGCGGCCACCGGGGAGCTGTTTTTT
TRBV5-1	TRBJ2-7	-	TRBD2	CASSPSGRAYEQYF	TGCGCCAGCAGCCCTAGCGGGAGGGCCTACGAGCAGTACTTC
TRBV30	TRBJ2-7	few	TRBD1	CAWSAGTGFYEQYF	TGTGCCTGGAGTGCCGGGACAGGGTTCTACGAGCAGTACTTC
TRBV5-6	TRBJ1-1	-	-	CASSLTGTEAFF	TGTGCCAGCAGCTTAACAGGGACTGAAGCTTTCTTT
TRBV19	TRBJ1-2	-	-	CASSTGHLYGYTF	TGTGCCAGTAGTACGGGACATCTCTATGGCTACACCTTC
TRBV6-1	TRBJ1-1	-	-	CASSEMLVNTEAFF	TGTGCCAGCAGTGAGATGTTAGTGAACACTGAAGCTTTCTTT
TRBV28	TRBJ2-1	-	-	CASSLSLASRGGQFF	TGTGCCAGCAGTTTATCCCTAGCGTCCCGGGGAGGGCAGTTCTTC
TRBV19	TRBJ2-5	-	-	CASSIDHGSYQETQYF	TGTGCCAGTAGTATAGACCATGGCTCGTACCAAGAGACCCAGTACTTC
TRBV2	TRBJ2-7	-	-	CASSLTATYEQYF	TGTGCCAGCAGCCTCACTGCTACCTACGAGCAGTACTTC
TRBV10-3	TRBJ2-2	once	-	CAISDLRTGELFF	TGTGCCATCAGTGATCTCAGAACCGGGGAGCTGTTTTTT
TRBV7-2	TRBJ1-2	-	TRBD1	CASSLDGQGAYGYTF	TGTGCCAGCAGCTTAGATGGACAGGGAGCCTATGGCTACACCTTC
TRBV18	TRBJ1-5	-	-	CASSPPLSLGNQPQHF	TGTGCCAGCTCACCACCCCTCAGTCTGGGCAATCAGCCCCAGCATTTT